Listed here are 10 T cell receptor beta chains from one sample, sequenced in a study of shared clonotypes between healthy human individuals. TCRdb keeps only in-frame clones here, not all; method: immunoSEQ multiplex PCR. Among 650,000 to 750,000 clones listed, about two thirds were seen once. Sequencing used memory CD4+ T cells sorted from blood. Subset here: CD45RA-negative fraction. Source of these receptors: a woman younger than 45 in good health.

The CDR3 reads CASGEILGPFTDTQYF. For the CDR3, the DNA is TGTGCCAGCGGGGAGATTTTAGGTCCCTTCACAGATACGCAGTATTTT. This chain connects TRBV27 to TRBJ2-3, with D possibly TRBD2 on 5 matching bases. CDR3 length: 16 residues. V lost 8 bases, J lost 2 bases, and 20 bases lay in between. Germline loops: CDR1 MNHEY, CDR2 SMNVEV (reference sequence).

The V gene is TRBV2, the J gene TRBJ2-2; D unresolved. Germline lookup yields CDR1 SNHLY and CDR2 FYNNEI. There are 14 residues in the CDR3. V lost 2 bases, J lost 8 bases, and 12 bases lay in between. The CDR3 spells CASSELVSVGELFF. The CDR3 DNA is TGTGCCAGCAGTGAACTAGTCTCAGTAGGGGAGCTGTTTTTT.

CDR3 sequence (DNA): TGTGCCAGCAGCCAGGTGTCCGGGGCGAACCAAGAGACCCAGTACTTC. It specifies CASSQVSGANQETQYF. The chain links TRBV4-2 to TRBJ2-5; either TRBD1 or TRBD2 may supply D (5 bases each). The germline V gene encodes CDR1 LGHNA and CDR2 YNFKEQ. This CDR3 has 16 amino acids. Deletions cut 3 bases from V and 0 bases from J, with 14 bases between.

In its sample, this clone was seen once. The chain couples TRBV7-2 to TRBJ2-1; 11 bases match TRBD2. The trim removed 0 bases at V and 9 bases at J, leaving 10 bases unmatched. This CDR3 has 17 residues. Per the germline V gene, CDR1 is SGHTA and CDR2 is FQGNSA. The CDR3 nucleotides read TGTGCCAGCAGCTTAGCGAAACTAGCGGGAGCCCTCACTGAGCAGTTCTTC. It specifies CASSLAKLAGALTEQFF.

This rearrangement joins TRBV28 to TRBJ2-4, with D possibly being TRBD2 (5 bases). The CDR3 sequence is 15 residues long. Germline V gene sequence: CDR1 MDHEN, CDR2 SYDVKM. V lost 5 bases and J 8 bases, leaving 19 bases between the germline ends. The CDR3 coding sequence is TGTGCCAGCAGTCTCCGAGGGTCCACGCGGGACATTCAGTACTTC. It yields the protein CASSLRGSTRDIQYF.

This clone turned up a few times. CDR3 coding DNA: TGTGCCACCAGCAGAGCCTCGGGACAGGCCCCCTACGAGCAGTACTTC. The encoded protein is CATSRASGQAPYEQYF. The V call is TRBV15, the J call TRBJ2-7, with 8 bases that match TRBD1. Trimming removed 1 base from V and 2 bases from J; junction bases left unmatched: 7. The CDR3 runs to 16 residues. Germline V CDR1 and CDR2: LNHNV, YYDKDF (reference sequence).

This clone was recorded a few times. This chain uses TRBV10-1 with TRBJ2-1; 9 nucleotides match TRBD1. Trimming cost V 2 bases and J 3 bases; bases outside gene matches: 5. CDR3 length: 16 amino acids. In germline, CDR1 is WNHNN, CDR2 SYGVQD (reference sequence). CDR3 nucleotide sequence: TGCGCCAGCAGTGAGGGAGGGACAGGGCGCTACAATGAGCAGTTCTTC. Amino acid sequence: CASSEGGTGRYNEQFF.

Points on this clone: Mismatch with germline at one junction end may stem from a read error. V and J are TRBV7-3 and TRBJ1-2; D not certain. Per germline, CDR1 SGHTA and CDR2 FQGTGA. The CDR3 length is 15 residues. The DNA of the CDR3 is TGCGCCAGCAGCCAAGATCGGGCCCTCTCCAATGGCTACACCTTC. Translated, it gives CASSQDRALSNGYTF.

This chain uses TRBV29-1 with TRBJ2-3, with a tentative D call TRBD1 (6 bases). The V end was cut by 0 bases, the J end by 4 bases, with 14 bases between. The germline gives CDR1 SQVTM, CDR2 ANQGSEA. CDR3 length: 15 residues. The CDR3 sequence: CSVEEARQAPDTQYF. Written as DNA, the CDR3 is TGCAGCGTTGAAGAAGCTAGACAGGCCCCAGATACGCAGTATTTT.

V usage is TRBV11-2 and J usage is TRBJ2-2; 9 nucleotides agree with TRBD2. This CDR3 has 16 residues. Trimming took 10 bases from V and 4 from J; bases not matched to a gene: 13. Germline CDR1 and CDR2: SGHAT and FQNNGV. The CDR3 DNA reads TGTGCCACCGATAACGGGGCGGGAGGGGGCACCGGGGAGCTGTTTTTT. The encoded protein is CATDNGAGGGTGELFF.